The 21 T cell receptor beta chains reported below all come from one sample, sequenced in a study of T cell repertoires in cytomegalovirus infection. One entry per CDR3 protein, called by TCRdb with MiXCR from the reads. The table includes 150,000 or so distinct CDR3 sequences, roughly a fifth detected once. No cognate antigen is known for these TCRs. The input for sequencing was CD8+ T cells from cultured PBMCs, taken from culture after CMV antigen stimulation. The origin of the receptors is a human donor in good health (CMV status not recorded). Some clones in this sample may be carry-over from other donors' samples.

Only a few counts were recorded for this clonotype. The rearrangement links TRBV6-2 or TRBV6-3 to TRBJ1-1; 8 bases are shared with TRBD1. The V gene end was trimmed by 4 bases and the J gene end by 5 bases; junction bases not matched to a gene: 9. CDR1 and CDR2 from the germline V gene are MNHEY and SVGEGT. This CDR3 is 15 amino acids long. CDR3: CASSSPRTGWTEAFF. CDR3 DNA sequence: TGTGCCAGCAGTTCCCCAAGGACAGGGTGGACTGAAGCTTTCTTT.

This clonotype was seen a handful of times. The genes are TRBV2 and TRBJ2-7; TRBD1 matches 8 bases. The CDR3 spans 15 residues. CDR1 is SNHLY, CDR2 FYNNEI, per germline. V shed 5 bases, J shed 3 bases, and the junction held 9 bases outside the gene matches. CDR3 region: CASSPWTGRNYEQYF. The DNA for the CDR3 is TGTGCCAGCAGTCCCTGGACAGGGAGAAACTACGAGCAGTACTTC. Complete variable domain (other parts from reference TRBV2 and TRBJ2-7): EPEVTQTPSHQVTQMGQEVILRCVPISNHLYFYWYRQILGQKVEFLVSFYNNEISEKSEIFDDQFSVERPDGSNFTLKIRSTKLEDSAMYFCASSPWTGRNYEQYFGPGTRLTVT.

This chain uses TRBV7-9 with TRBJ2-3, with 9 bases fitting TRBD2. The ends lost 7 bases at V and 4 bases at J; junction bases unmatched: 3. Germline CDR1 reads SEHNR; CDR2 reads FQNEAQ (reference sequence). The CDR3 is made up of 13 amino acids. The CDR3 loop reads CASNAGGPDTQYF. Here the CDR3 DNA reads TGTGCCAGCAACGCGGGAGGGCCAGATACGCAGTATTTT.

This clonotype was detected a few times. The chain employs TRBV11-2 and TRBJ2-7; the match to TRBD1 covers 10 bases. Looked up from germline, CDR1 is SGHAT and CDR2 is FQNNGV. The V segment lost 5 bases and the J segment 2 bases; nucleotides outside the gene matches: 21. The CDR3 length is 20 residues. CDR3 bases: TGTGCCAGCAGCATCCATCAGACAGGGGGCTGGGTAATAAAAACCTACGAGCAGTACTTC. It specifies CASSIHQTGGWVIKTYEQYF.

The chain joins TRBV2 to TRBJ2-7, with 7 bases matching TRBD1. V lost 7 bases, J lost 4 bases, and 16 bases stayed unmatched. This CDR3 region has 16 residues. Germline values: CDR1 SNHLY, CDR2 FYNNEI. Written as DNA, the CDR3 is TGTGCCAGCATGAAAGCCTCCGGGACAGACCCTTACGAGCAGTACTTC. Translating it yields CASMKASGTDPYEQYF. The full variable domain, with the rest looked up from reference TRBV2 and TRBJ2-7, is EPEVTQTPSHQVTQMGQEVILRCVPISNHLYFYWYRQILGQKVEFLVSFYNNEISEKSEIFDDQFSVERPDGSNFTLKIRSTKLEDSAMYFCASMKASGTDPYEQYFGPGTRLTVT.

This chain uses TRBV7-2 with TRBJ1-1; 8 bases are shared with TRBD1. The V and J ends lost 3 bases and 5 bases, in that order; junction bases with no gene match: 8. CDR1 and CDR2 (germline): SGHTA, FQGNSA. The CDR3 spans 15 residues. The CDR3 nucleotides are TGTGCCAGCAGCTTTCCAGGGGGCGTAGGAACTGAAGCTTTCTTT. This codes for CASSFPGGVGTEAFF.

This clonotype was seen many times. The genes are TRBV4-1 and TRBJ2-7, with D hard to call. V lost 1 base and J 4 bases, leaving 8 bases between the germline ends. CDR3 length: 13 amino acids. Germline V lookup: CDR1 MGHRA, CDR2 YSYEKL. This CDR3 reads CASSQVAEYEQYF. CDR3 nucleotide sequence: TGCGCCAGCAGCCAAGTGGCGGAGTACGAGCAGTACTTC.

The table lists this clonotype with a few counts. DNA of the CDR3: TGTGCCAGTAACCCCCTCGCGGGACAGTTCGGGGAGCTGTTTTTT. The encoded protein is CASNPLAGQFGELFF. The chain couples TRBV19 to TRBJ2-2, with D perhaps matching TRBD1 (7 bases). Looked up from germline, CDR1 is LNHDA and CDR2 is SQIVND (reference sequence). V gave up 7 bases and J gave up 7 bases, with 19 bases separating them. The CDR3 loop spans 15 amino acids.

The chain carries TRBV7-2 and TRBJ2-7; TRBD1 might be the D (5 bases). This CDR3 spans 12 amino acids. Trimming pared 2 bases from V and 5 bases from J, leaving 7 bases between. Germline loops: CDR1 SGHTA, CDR2 FQGNSA. CDR3 amino acids: CASSLKGNEQYF. The CDR3 coding sequence is TGTGCCAGCAGCTTAAAGGGGAACGAGCAGTACTTC.

This clonotype was seen a handful of times. The J gene is TRBJ2-3, the V gene TRBV7-8; 8 positions agree with TRBD1. The V and J ends lost 1 base and 5 bases, in that order; junction bases with no gene match: 5. The CDR3 loop spans 15 amino acids. The germline V gene encodes CDR1 SGHVS and CDR2 FQNEAQ. CDR3 amino acids: CASSLEGQVVDTQYF. The CDR3 DNA reads TGTGCCAGCAGCTTAGAGGGACAGGTTGTAGATACGCAGTATTTT.

V is TRBV7-6 and J is TRBJ1-2; D is unresolved. CDR1 SGHVS and CDR2 FNYEAQ come from the germline V gene. V dropped 4 bases and J dropped 7 bases, with 13 bases sitting between them. This CDR3 spans 13 amino acids. The CDR3 is CASSSQGRSGYTF. The CDR3 DNA reads as TGTGCCAGCAGCTCCCAAGGAAGAAGTGGCTACACCTTC.

This clonotype was detected ten times or more. This rearrangement joins TRBV7-2 to TRBJ2-4; TRBD2 matches 10 bases. The CDR3 length is 19 residues. Germline-derived CDR1 and CDR2 are SGHTA and FQGNSA. V was clipped by 1 base and J by 0 bases; unmatched bases: 9. The DNA for the CDR3 is TGTGCCAGCAGCTTAGGTCTAGCGGGGGCCCGAATAGCCAAAAACATTCAGTACTTC. It specifies CASSLGLAGARIAKNIQYF.

This clonotype was observed a few times. The rearrangement joins TRBV4-1 to TRBJ2-4; D ambiguous. Trimming took 4 bases from V and 2 from J, leaving 12 bases between them. The CDR3 runs to 15 residues. Germline V CDR1 and CDR2: MGHRA, YSYEKL. CDR3 protein: CASSLLWAPKNIQYF. CDR3 in DNA: TGCGCCAGCAGCCTACTGTGGGCACCCAAAAACATTCAGTACTTC.

The genes are TRBV7-8 and TRBJ1-2; D remains ambiguous. The V end lost 1 base, the J end lost 7 bases, and 13 bases lay between the germline ends. The CDR3 covers 14 residues. Germline lookup yields CDR1 SGHVS and CDR2 FQNEAQ. The CDR3: CASSLVTSSGGYTF. The CDR3 DNA is TGTGCCAGCAGCTTAGTTACGTCTTCCGGTGGCTACACCTTC.

This clonotype appeared a few times. The gene calls are TRBV6-1 and TRBJ2-7; D remains ambiguous. Germline CDR1 and CDR2: MNHNS and SASEGT. The CDR3 contains 11 residues. V shed 5 bases and J shed 9 bases, with 11 bases lying between them. The CDR3 DNA is TGTGCCAGCAGTTGGCAGTCCGGGCAGTACTTC. Residues: CASSWQSGQYF.

This clonotype was observed a handful of times. The chain recombines TRBV7-3 with TRBJ1-1, with 8 bases aligning to TRBD1. Trimming cost V 1 base and J 4 bases; bases outside gene matches: 5. The CDR3 loop spans 15 amino acids. CDR1 SGHTA and CDR2 FQGTGA come from the germline V gene. CDR3 amino acids: CASSLISGGITEAFF. In DNA form, the CDR3 reads TGTGCCAGCAGCTTAATCTCAGGGGGCATCACTGAAGCTTTCTTT.

This chain joins TRBV20-1 and TRBJ1-2; no firm D call. This CDR3 has 17 residues. Per the germline V gene, CDR1 is DFQATT and CDR2 is SNEGSKA (reference sequence). The V end lost 6 bases, the J end lost 3 bases, and 26 bases lay between the germline ends. The CDR3 DNA is TGCAGTGCCCAAGACTCCCTCAGTGGGCTGGTCGACTATGGCTACACCTTC. The encoded protein is CSAQDSLSGLVDYGYTF.

J is TRBJ2-1 and V is TRBV6-2 or TRBV6-3, with D possibly matching TRBD2 (6 bases). Per the germline V gene, CDR1 is MNHEY and CDR2 is SVGEGT. V was pared by 6 bases and J by 0 bases, with 18 bases between. CDR3 length equals 17 residues. CDR3 in DNA: TGTGCCAGCAGCCCCTTGGGTGCGGGGCGCTCCTACAATGAGCAGTTCTTC. This encodes CASSPLGAGRSYNEQFF.

This clonotype occurred a few times. One junction end disagrees with the germline gene, perhaps due to a read error. V is TRBV7-7 and J is TRBJ2-3, with TRBD2 matching 13 bases. Germline CDR1 is SSHAT and CDR2 is FNYEAQ (reference sequence). The CDR3 consists of 19 residues. The CDR3 loop is CASSSGLAGPSASTDTQYF. The CDR3 DNA is TGTGCTAGCAGCTCGGGACTAGCGGGGCCTAGTGCTAGCACAGATACGCAGTATTTT.

The V call is TRBV7-2, the J call TRBJ2-7; TRBD1 agrees at 9 bases. The CDR3 sequence is 16 residues long. Losses at the gene ends were 5 bases for V and 4 bases for J; bases not matched to a gene: 12. The germline CDR1 and CDR2 sequences are SGHTA and FQGNSA. The CDR3: CASSATRDREHYEQYF. DNA of the CDR3: TGTGCCAGCAGCGCCACCCGGGACAGGGAACATTACGAGCAGTACTTC.

This clonotype was picked up a small number of times. CDR3 coding DNA: TGTGCCAGCAGCGATCGGACAGGGCCTTCTGGAAACACCATATATTTT. Translation gives CASSDRTGPSGNTIYF. The chain employs TRBV7-8 and TRBJ1-3; TRBD1 matches 8 bases. The CDR3 is made up of 16 amino acids. J lost 1 base, V lost 5 bases, and 7 bases had no gene match. Germline CDR1 reads SGHVS; CDR2 reads FQNEAQ. The full variable domain, with the rest looked up from reference TRBV7-8 and TRBJ1-3, is GAGVSQSPRYKVAKRGQDVALRCDPISGHVSLFWYQQALGQGPEFLTYFQNEAQLDKSGLPSDRFFAERPEGSVSTLKIQRTQQEDSAVYLCASSDRTGPSGNTIYFGEGSWLTVV.